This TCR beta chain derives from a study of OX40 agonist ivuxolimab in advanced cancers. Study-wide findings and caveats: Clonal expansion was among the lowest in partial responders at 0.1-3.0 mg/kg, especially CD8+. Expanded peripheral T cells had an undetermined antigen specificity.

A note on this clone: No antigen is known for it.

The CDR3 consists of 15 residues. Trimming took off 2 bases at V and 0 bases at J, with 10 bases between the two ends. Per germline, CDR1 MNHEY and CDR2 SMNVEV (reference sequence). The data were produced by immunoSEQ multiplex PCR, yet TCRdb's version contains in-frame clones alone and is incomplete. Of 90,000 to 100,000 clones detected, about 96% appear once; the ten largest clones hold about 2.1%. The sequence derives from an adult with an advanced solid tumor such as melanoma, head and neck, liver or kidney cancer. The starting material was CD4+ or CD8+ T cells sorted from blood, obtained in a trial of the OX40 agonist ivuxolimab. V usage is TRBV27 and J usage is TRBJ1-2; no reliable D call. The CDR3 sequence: CASSLLGRTNYGYTF. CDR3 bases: TGTGCCAGCAGTTTACTTGGCAGAACTAACTATGGCTACACCTTC.